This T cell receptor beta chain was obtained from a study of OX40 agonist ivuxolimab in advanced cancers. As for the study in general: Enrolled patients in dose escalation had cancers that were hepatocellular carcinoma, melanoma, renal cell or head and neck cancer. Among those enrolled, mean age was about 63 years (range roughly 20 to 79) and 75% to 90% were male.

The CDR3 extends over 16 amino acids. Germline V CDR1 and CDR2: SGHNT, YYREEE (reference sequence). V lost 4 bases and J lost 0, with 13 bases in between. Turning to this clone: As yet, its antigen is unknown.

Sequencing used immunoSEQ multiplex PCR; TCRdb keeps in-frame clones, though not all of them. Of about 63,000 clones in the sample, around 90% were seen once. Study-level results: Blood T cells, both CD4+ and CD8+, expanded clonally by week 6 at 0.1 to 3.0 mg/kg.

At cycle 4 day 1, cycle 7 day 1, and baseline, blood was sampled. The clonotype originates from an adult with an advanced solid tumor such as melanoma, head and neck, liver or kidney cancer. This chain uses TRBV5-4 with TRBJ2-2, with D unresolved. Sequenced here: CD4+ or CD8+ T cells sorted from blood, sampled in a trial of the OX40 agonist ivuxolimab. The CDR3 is CASSPRWLTNTGELFF. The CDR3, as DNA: TGTGCCAGCAGCCCCAGATGGCTCACGAACACCGGGGAGCTGTTTTTT. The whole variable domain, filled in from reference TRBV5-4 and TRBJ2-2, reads ETGVTQSPTHLIKTRGQQVTLRCSSQSGHNTVSWYQQALGQGPQFIFQYYREEENGRGNFPPRFSGLQFPNYSSELNVNALELDDSALYLCASSPRWLTNTGELFFGEGSRLTVL.